Shown below are 12 T cell receptor beta chains from a single sample sequenced in a study of shared clonotypes between healthy human individuals. Sequenced by immunoSEQ multiplex PCR; TCRdb stores in-frame clones only, minus some. Among some 450,000 clones, approximately 71% were seen once, and the ten largest hold 12%. The sequencing sample was made of PBMCs. All receptors come from a woman aged 40 to 49 in good health. Some clones in this sample may be carry-over from other donors' samples.

V usage is TRBV5-6 and J usage is TRBJ2-1; possibly TRBD2 for D (7 bases). The CDR3 is made up of 13 amino acids. V dropped 0 bases and J dropped 9 bases, with 10 bases sitting between them. CDR1 SGHDT and CDR2 YYEEEE come from the germline V gene. This chain's CDR3 is CASSLVGGGEQFF. CDR3 coding DNA: TGTGCCAGCAGCTTGGTGGGAGGGGGTGAGCAGTTCTTC.

The rearrangement joins TRBV30 to TRBJ1-6, with a possible D match to TRBD1 (5 bases). CDR3 length equals 13 residues. The ends were cut back, 4 bases at V and 6 bases at J, with 10 bases in the middle. The germline gives CDR1 GTSNPN, CDR2 SVGIG (reference sequence). The CDR3 DNA reads TGTGCCTGGACCATCGGGGGTAATTCACCCCTCCACTTT. Protein: CAWTIGGNSPLHF.

The CDR3 DNA follows: TGTGCCCGGACTAGCGCCTCTAGCACAGATACGCAGTATTTT. Amino acid sequence: CARTSASSTDTQYF. The chain is built from TRBV30 and TRBJ2-3; 9 nucleotides line up with TRBD2. From germline, CDR1 is GTSNPN and CDR2 SVGIG (reference sequence). The length of the CDR3 is 14 residues. The V segment lost 8 bases and the J segment 0 bases; nucleotides outside the gene matches: 6. Full variable domain (outside the CDR3, taken from reference TRBV30 and TRBJ2-3): SQTIHQWPATLVQPVGSPLSLECTVEGTSNPNLYWYRQAAGRGLQLLFYSVGIGQISSEVPQNLSASRPQDRQFILSSKKLLLSDSGFYLCARTSASSTDTQYFGPGTRLTVL.

CDR3 residues: CAYPDSHGYTF. The CDR3 nucleotides read TGTGCCTACCCGGACAGCCATGGCTACACCTTC. The chain recombines TRBV30 with TRBJ1-2; perhaps TRBD1 as D (6 bases). Germline V gene sequence: CDR1 GTSNPN, CDR2 SVGIG (reference sequence). The CDR3 runs to 11 residues. V lost 7 bases, J lost 6 bases, and 12 bases lay in between.

With respect to this clone: A much larger clone differs from this one at a single base, so this may be a read error. The chain carries TRBV20-1 and TRBJ1-2; no definite D call. The length of the CDR3 is 11 residues. The V end was cut by 6 bases, the J end by 6 bases, with 11 bases between. Germline lookup yields CDR1 DFQATT and CDR2 SNEGSKA (reference sequence). CDR3 sequence (DNA): TGCAGTGCCTCGGCACCTGATGGCTACACCTTC. Translated, it gives CSASAPDGYTF.

This clone occurred a few times. The rearrangement uses TRBV5-5 and TRBJ2-5; tentatively, D is TRBD2 (6 bases). CDR1 SGHKS and CDR2 YYEKEE come from the germline V gene (reference sequence). CDR3 length: 16 amino acids. V lost 1 base and J 2 bases, leaving 15 bases between the germline ends. CDR3 sequence: CASSLRATSLQETQYF. The DNA for the CDR3 is TGTGCCAGCAGCTTGCGGGCGACTAGTTTACAAGAGACCCAGTACTTC. Supplemented by reference TRBV5-5 and TRBJ2-5, the full variable domain reads DAGVTQSPTHLIKTRGQQVTLRCSPISGHKSVSWYQQVLGQGPQFIFQYYEKEERGRGNFPDRFSARQFPNYSSELNVNALLLGDSALYLCASSLRATSLQETQYFGPGTRLLVL.

This chain links TRBV5-1 with TRBJ2-7; 10 bases match TRBD2. CDR1 is SGHRS and CDR2 is YFSETQ in the germline V gene. The trim removed 4 bases at V and 2 bases at J, leaving 6 bases unmatched. The CDR3 length is 15 residues. The CDR3 spells CASSQSGRGPYEQYF. CDR3 bases: TGCGCCAGCAGCCAGAGCGGGAGGGGACCCTACGAGCAGTACTTC.

As to this clone: A read error may explain this, as a much larger clone is one base away. The chain is built from TRBV6-5 and TRBJ1-6; the D is unclear. In germline, CDR1 is MNHEY, CDR2 SVGAGI. V was trimmed by 2 bases and J by 11 bases, leaving 10 bases between them. The CDR3 loop spans 13 amino acids. CDR3 nucleotide sequence: TGTGCCAGCAGTTACGGAGCGAATCCACCCCTCCACTTT. This translates into CASSYGANPPLHF.

In its sample, this clone was seen a few times. This sequence joins TRBV7-9 and TRBJ2-3, with D maybe TRBD2 (5 bases). From germline, CDR1 is SEHNR and CDR2 FQNEAQ (reference sequence). The CDR3 is 11 amino acids. V was cut by 8 bases and J by 5 bases, with 8 bases left in between. This CDR3 reads CASRAGDTQYF. In nucleotides, the CDR3 is TGTGCCAGCCGGGCGGGAGATACGCAGTATTTT. The variable domain in full, completed from reference TRBV7-9 and TRBJ2-3, reads DTGVSQNPRHKITKRGQNVTFRCDPISEHNRLYWYRQTLGQGPEFLTYFQNEAQLEKSRLLSDRFSAERPKGSFSTLEIQRTEQGDSAMYLCASRAGDTQYFGPGTRLTVL.

The chain has TRBV5-6 and TRBJ2-7; TRBD1 aligns across 9 bases. The CDR3 covers 15 residues. CDR1 and CDR2 from the germline V gene are SGHDT and YYEEEE. The J segment lost 2 bases and the V segment lost 2 bases, leaving 5 bases of the junction unmatched. Here the CDR3 DNA reads TGTGCCAGCAGCTTCTTGCGACAGGGGGCCTACGAGCAGTACTTC. Translation gives CASSFLRQGAYEQYF.

This clone was detected only a few times. The chain joins TRBV5-6 to TRBJ2-7; maybe TRBD2 (5 bases). The germline gives CDR1 SGHDT, CDR2 YYEEEE. The CDR3 runs to 13 residues. V lost 3 bases and J lost 3, with 10 bases in between. CDR3 bases: TGTGCCAGCAGCTACGCCGGGAACTACGAGCAGTACTTC. Residues: CASSYAGNYEQYF. Full variable domain (remainder filled in from reference TRBV5-6 and TRBJ2-7): DAGVTQSPTHLIKTRGQQVTLRCSPKSGHDTVSWYQQALGQGPQFIFQYYEEEERQRGNFPDRFSGHQFPNYSSELNVNALLLGDSALYLCASSYAGNYEQYFGPGTRLTVT.

This chain uses TRBV28 with TRBJ2-7, with TRBD2 identical over 8 bases. The CDR3 is 17 residues long. Germline lookup yields CDR1 MDHEN and CDR2 SYDVKM. Germline trimming cut 5 bases from V and 3 bases from J; bases unmatched to any gene: 15. The CDR3 sequence: CASSTTRSGGRIYEQYF. CDR3 in DNA: TGTGCCAGCAGTACCACCAGGTCCGGCGGGAGGATCTACGAGCAGTACTTC.